This TCR beta chain derives from a study of cytomegalovirus exposure and HLA in healthy donors. Study context: About 200 million T cells yielded 100 million to 130 million unique TCR beta sequences, as an earlier analysis found.

PCR involved 60 Vbeta and 13 Jbeta primers. TCRdb's table, derived via immunoSEQ multiplex PCR, lists solely in-frame clones and lacks some. The sample consists of about 89,000 clones, 65% to 80% of them appearing once. With regard to this clone: Its specificity is not known.

Broader study findings: It was about 180 TCR beta chains that were listed as cytomegalovirus-associated. According to reports, the classifier identified cytomegalovirus status with high specificity and sensitivity. The authors later linked a missense DCLRE1C variant to TCR beta V- and J-gene trimming.

This TCR was sampled from a man younger than 40 in good health and CMV-seronegative. The sequenced sample was PBMCs.

CDR3 in DNA: TGCGCCAGCAGAACCGAAACCGGGACTAGCGGGCGGCAGACCCAGTACTTC. This gives the protein CASRTETGTSGRQTQYF. The rearrangement links TRBV5-1 to TRBJ2-5; 12 bases align to TRBD2. The CDR3 consists of 17 residues. In germline, CDR1 is SGHRS, CDR2 YFSETQ. V was pared by 5 bases and J by 6 bases, with 14 bases of the junction left unmatched.